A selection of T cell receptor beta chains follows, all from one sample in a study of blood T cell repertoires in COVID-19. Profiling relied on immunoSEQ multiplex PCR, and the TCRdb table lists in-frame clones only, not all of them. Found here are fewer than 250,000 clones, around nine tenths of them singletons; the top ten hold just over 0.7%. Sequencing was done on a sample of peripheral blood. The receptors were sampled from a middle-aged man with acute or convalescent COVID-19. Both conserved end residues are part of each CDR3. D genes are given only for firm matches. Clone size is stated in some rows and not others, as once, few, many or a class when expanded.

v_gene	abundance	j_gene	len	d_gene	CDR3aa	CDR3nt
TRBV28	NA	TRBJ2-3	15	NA	CASSPPGDSVDTQYF	TGTGCCAGCAGTCCCCCGGGGGACTCGGTGGATACGCAGTATTTT
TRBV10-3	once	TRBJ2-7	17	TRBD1	CAISESVGQGAPGEQYF	TGTGCCATCAGTGAGTCTGTGGGGCAGGGGGCGCCGGGGGAGCAGTACTTC
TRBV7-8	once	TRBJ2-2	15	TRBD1	CASSLIRQGAGELFF	TGTGCCAGCAGCTTAATTCGACAGGGTGCCGGGGAGCTGTTTTTT
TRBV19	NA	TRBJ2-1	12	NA	CASSIEQDEQFF	TGTGCCAGTAGTATCGAGCAGGATGAGCAGTTCTTC
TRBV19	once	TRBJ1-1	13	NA	CASSNAGHTEAFF	TGTGCCAGTAGTAACGCAGGGCACACTGAAGCTTTCTTT
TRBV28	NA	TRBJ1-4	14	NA	CASSSGVTNEKLFF	TGTGCCAGCAGCTCAGGGGTCACTAATGAAAAACTGTTTTTT
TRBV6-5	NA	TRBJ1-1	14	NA	CASSTTGMNTEAFF	TGTGCCAGCAGTACCACAGGAATGAACACTGAAGCTTTCTTT
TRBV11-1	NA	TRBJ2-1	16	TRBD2	CASSSSGTSWNNEQFF	TGTGCCAGCAGCTCCTCCGGGACTAGCTGGAACAATGAGCAGTTCTTC
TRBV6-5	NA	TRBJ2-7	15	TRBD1	CASRGGRGLSYEQYF	TGTGCCAGCAGAGGAGGCAGGGGGTTATCCTACGAGCAGTACTTC
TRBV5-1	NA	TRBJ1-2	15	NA	CASSPRGQYTYGYTF	TGCGCCAGCAGCCCCCGCGGACAGTATACCTATGGCTACACCTTC
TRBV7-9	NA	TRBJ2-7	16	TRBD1	CASSLPSGTGIDEQYF	TGTGCCAGCAGCTTACCGTCCGGGACAGGGATAGACGAGCAGTACTTC
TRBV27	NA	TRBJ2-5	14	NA	CASSHRLGQGTQYF	TGTGCCAGCAGCCACCGCTTAGGACAAGGGACCCAGTACTTC
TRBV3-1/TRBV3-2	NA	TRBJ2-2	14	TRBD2	CASSRMTSSGELFF	TGTGCCAGCAGCCGCATGACTAGCTCCGGGGAGCTGTTTTTT
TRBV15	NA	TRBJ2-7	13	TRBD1	CATSGTGGSEQYF	TGTGCCACCAGCGGGACAGGGGGAAGCGAGCAGTACTTC
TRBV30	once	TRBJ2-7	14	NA	CAWSVSDPGFEQYF	TGTGCCTGGAGTGTATCCGATCCAGGGTTCGAGCAGTACTTC
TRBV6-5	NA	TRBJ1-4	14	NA	CASIPGRYPEKLFF	TGTGCCAGCATCCCTGGGAGGTATCCAGAGAAACTGTTTTTT
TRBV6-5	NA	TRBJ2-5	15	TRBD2	CASSYSGRFQETQYF	TGTGCCAGCAGTTACTCCGGGAGGTTCCAAGAGACCCAGTACTTC
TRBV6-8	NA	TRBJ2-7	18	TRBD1	CASSPGQGVKLYLYEQYF	TGTGCCAGCAGTCCGGGACAGGGGGTAAAATTGTACCTCTACGAGCAGTACTTC